These 8 T cell receptor beta chains originate from one sample sequenced in a study of CD8 T cell repertoires and HIV-1 epitope variants. The table came from immunoSEQ multiplex PCR; TCRdb's copy has only in-frame clones and leaves some out. The sample lists 3,500 to 5,000 clones; less than 65% were seen once. For these receptors, no antigen is known. The sequencing input was cultured CD8+ T cells derived from PBMCs. These receptors all come from a male donor with HIV.

V gene TRBV4-3 combines with J gene TRBJ1-2; D not resolved. V was trimmed by 1 base and J by 3 bases, leaving 9 bases between them. In germline, CDR1 is LGHNA, CDR2 YSLEER. This CDR3 is 14 amino acids long. In DNA form, the CDR3 reads TGCGCCAGCAGCCAAGGTGCCGACCACTATGGCTACACCTTC. Encoded protein: CASSQGADHYGYTF.

This clone was seen just once. The chain joins TRBV7-3 to TRBJ2-1; D gene unclear. The length of the CDR3 is 13 residues. V gave up 2 bases and J gave up 9 bases, with 11 bases separating them. Germline values: CDR1 SGHTA, CDR2 FQGTGA. Here the CDR3 reads CASSLDGASEQFF. The CDR3 DNA sequence: TGTGCCAGCAGCTTAGACGGTGCCAGTGAGCAGTTCTTC. The full variable domain, with the rest looked up from reference TRBV7-3 and TRBJ2-1, is GAGVSQTPSNKVTEKGKYVELRCDPISGHTALYWYRQSLGQGPEFLIYFQGTGAADDSGLPNDRFFAVRPEGSVSTLKIQRTERGDSAVYLCASSLDGASEQFFGPGTRLTVL.

The chain joins TRBV9 to TRBJ1-1; possible D gene TRBD1, 6 bases. Deletions cut 3 bases from V and 4 bases from J, with 13 bases between. CDR3 length: 14 amino acids. Germline loops: CDR1 SGDLS, CDR2 YYNGEE. CDR3 region: CASSETGGSTEAFF. The DNA of the CDR3 is TGTGCCAGCAGCGAGACAGGAGGGAGCACTGAAGCTTTCTTT. Supplemented by reference TRBV9 and TRBJ1-1, the full variable domain reads DSGVTQTPKHLITATGQRVTLRCSPRSGDLSVYWYQQSLDQGLQFLIQYYNGEERAKGNILERFSAQQFPDLHSELNLSSLELGDSALYFCASSETGGSTEAFFGQGTRLTVV.

The chain employs TRBV4-3 and TRBJ2-3; 12 positions agree with TRBD2. Germline lookup yields CDR1 LGHNA and CDR2 YSLEER. The CDR3 runs 18 residues. J lost 2 bases, V lost 0 bases, and 6 bases had no gene match. The CDR3 is CASSQDALAGGVTDTQYF. DNA of the CDR3: TGCGCCAGCAGCCAAGATGCGCTAGCGGGGGGGGTCACAGATACGCAGTATTTT.

The gene calls are TRBV7-9 and TRBJ1-3; D gene uncertain. This CDR3 is built from 15 residues. Germline assignment: CDR1 SEHNR and CDR2 FQNEAQ (reference sequence). Trimming removed 0 bases from V and 1 base from J, with 7 bases in between. CDR3 sequence: CASSLADTSGNTIYF. The CDR3 DNA reads TGTGCCAGCAGCTTAGCAGACACTTCTGGAAACACCATATATTTT.

This clone was counted a single time. Germline and junction disagree at one end, which may indicate a read error. The chain is built from TRBV5-4 and TRBJ1-1; a weak D match, TRBD1 (5 bases). The CDR3 length is 16 residues. Germline V gives CDR1 SGHNT, CDR2 YYREEE (reference sequence). The CDR3 spells CASSQDVGQGNTEAFF. For the CDR3, the DNA is TGCGCCAGCAGCCAAGATGTTGGGCAGGGGAACACTGAAGCTTTCTTT.

The V and J genes are TRBV28 and TRBJ2-3; 14 nucleotides match TRBD2. The CDR3 loop spans 17 amino acids. The V and J ends lost 5 bases and 3 bases, in that order; junction bases with no gene match: 7. Germline CDR1 and CDR2: MDHEN and SYDVKM. The CDR3, as DNA: TGTGCCAGCAGTCATGGACTAGCGGGGGGAGGGACAGATACGCAGTATTTT. It specifies CASSHGLAGGGTDTQYF.

The sample holds a few counts of this clone. V usage is TRBV11-2 and J usage is TRBJ2-7; a weak D match, TRBD1 (5 bases). Germline V CDR1 and CDR2: SGHAT, FQNNGV. V shed 3 bases and J shed 3 bases, with 12 bases lying between them. CDR3 length equals 14 residues. The CDR3 spells CASSFQSGNYEQYF. The CDR3 coding sequence is TGTGCCAGCAGCTTTCAATCAGGGAACTACGAGCAGTACTTC.